The 17 T cell receptor beta chains below were found in one sample sequenced in a study of cytomegalovirus exposure and HLA in healthy donors. A multiplex PCR was run with 60 Vbeta primers and 13 Jbeta primers. Profiled with immunoSEQ multiplex PCR; TCRdb holds only in-frame clones, not every one. The data show about 130,000 clones, 73% seen once. Material for sequencing was PBMCs. These receptors came from a man between 60 and 75 years old in good health and CMV-seropositive.

In nucleotides, the CDR3 is TGTGCCAGCAGCTTAATAGGGACAGGGGAAAGCGAGCAGTACTTC. It specifies CASSLIGTGESEQYF. The chain uses TRBV7-8 and TRBJ2-7, with TRBD1 matching 10 bases. The V gene end was trimmed by 2 bases and the J gene end by 6 bases; junction bases not matched to a gene: 7. The CDR3 spans 15 residues. Germline V gene sequence: CDR1 SGHVS, CDR2 FQNEAQ.

A few counts support this clone. The chain couples TRBV7-2 to TRBJ2-2; D not certain. Trimming shortened V by 1 base and J by 9 bases, and 9 bases separated the two germline ends. The CDR3 runs 13 residues. Germline V gene data show CDR1 as SGHTA and CDR2 as FQGNSA. In nucleotides, the CDR3 is TGTGCCAGCAGCTTAGTATCGAGGAGGGAGCTGTTTTTT. It is translated as CASSLVSRRELFF.

This rearrangement joins TRBV7-8 to TRBJ1-2; TRBD1 might be the D (5 bases). The CDR3 is 12 amino acids. Trimming shortened V by 5 bases and J by 8 bases, and 12 bases separated the two germline ends. Germline CDR1 reads SGHVS; CDR2 reads FQNEAQ. CDR3 in amino acids: CASSPLGRGYTF. As DNA, the CDR3 is TGTGCCAGCAGCCCGCTGGGGCGCGGCTACACCTTC.

This chain joins TRBV10-3 and TRBJ2-3; 8 bases are a match to TRBD2. Losses at the gene ends were 6 bases for V and 1 base for J; bases not matched to a gene: 3. The CDR3 spans 14 residues. Germline V gene sequence: CDR1 ENHRY, CDR2 SYGVKD. CDR3 bases: TGTGCCATCAGCTCCGGGGGGGGCACAGATACGCAGTATTTT. Translated, it gives CAISSGGGTDTQYF.

V gene TRBV2 combines with J gene TRBJ1-1, with 7 positions matching TRBD1. The CDR3 sequence is 15 residues long. Germline trimming cut 8 bases from V and 8 bases from J; bases unmatched to any gene: 17. The germline gives CDR1 SNHLY, CDR2 FYNNEI. This chain's CDR3 is CASGQLGQTQMEAFF. The CDR3 DNA sequence: TGTGCCAGCGGCCAACTGGGACAGACACAGATGGAAGCTTTCTTT.

Regarding this clone: The sample has other DNA sequences that encode this CDR3 too. CDR3 residues: CASSLGDRTDTQYF. The CDR3 DNA reads as TGCGCCAGCAGCCTCGGAGATCGCACAGATACGCAGTATTTT. V and J are TRBV5-1 and TRBJ2-3, with D uncertain. The ends were cut back, 4 bases at V and 1 base at J, with 10 bases in the middle. CDR1 is SGHRS, CDR2 YFSETQ, per germline. This CDR3 region has 14 residues.

This sequence joins TRBV5-1 and TRBJ1-2; D uncertain. The CDR3 consists of 14 residues. V lost 4 bases and J 5 bases, leaving 15 bases between the germline ends. Per the germline V gene, CDR1 is SGHRS and CDR2 is YFSETQ. The CDR3 bases are TGCGCCAGCAGCCCGGACTTACTAGGGTATGGCTACACCTTC. Translating it yields CASSPDLLGYGYTF.

The chain couples TRBV25-1 to TRBJ1-5, with TRBD1 matching over 8 bases. V lost 10 bases to trimming and J lost 3 bases; unmatched junction nucleotides: 8. The CDR3 has 14 residues. Germline lookup yields CDR1 MGHDK and CDR2 SYGVNS. CDR3 nucleotides: TGTGCCATCCCGGACAGGGCGGACAATCAGCCCCAGCATTTT. This codes for CAIPDRADNQPQHF.

This chain links TRBV15 with TRBJ2-4, with 7 bases fitting TRBD1. The germline V gene has CDR1 LNHNV and CDR2 YYDKDF (reference sequence). V trimming: 3 bases; J trimming: 1 base; junction bases outside the gene matches: 9. There are 17 residues in the CDR3. CDR3 DNA: TGTGCCACCAGCAGGCCGACAGGGTACGGGGCCAAAAACATTCAGTACTTC. Encoded protein: CATSRPTGYGAKNIQYF.

The chain links TRBV6-5 to TRBJ1-1; D is undetermined. The germline CDR1 and CDR2 sequences are MNHEY and SVGAGI. Deletions cut 5 bases from V and 6 bases from J, with 10 bases between. The length of the CDR3 is 12 residues. CDR3 coding DNA: TGTGCCAGCAGTGAAATTGGGCCTGAAGCTTTCTTT. The encoded protein is CASSEIGPEAFF.

The J gene is TRBJ2-2, the V gene TRBV15; D gene unclear. Per the germline V gene, CDR1 is LNHNV and CDR2 is YYDKDF (reference sequence). V shed 0 bases and J shed 5 bases, with 13 bases lying between them. The CDR3 covers 16 residues. This CDR3 is CATSRDGQVFTGELFF. CDR3 DNA: TGTGCCACCAGCAGAGATGGCCAGGTCTTTACCGGGGAGCTGTTTTTT.

The chain recombines TRBV5-1 with TRBJ2-5; unclear D gene. Germline V gene lookup returns CDR1 SGHRS and CDR2 YFSETQ. CDR3 length: 14 amino acids. Trimming took 0 bases from V and 1 from J, leaving 7 bases between them. The CDR3 protein is CASSLAGSQETQYF. The CDR3 DNA reads TGCGCCAGCAGCTTGGCAGGATCCCAAGAGACCCAGTACTTC.

The chain carries TRBV5-1 and TRBJ2-3; the match to TRBD2 covers 9 bases. The CDR3 loop spans 16 amino acids. With V trimmed by 4 bases and J by 2 bases, 8 bases remained unmatched. The germline gives CDR1 SGHRS, CDR2 YFSETQ. Here the CDR3 DNA reads TGCGCCAGCAGCCCTCTGGGACTAGCCTACACAGATACGCAGTATTTT. Its translation is CASSPLGLAYTDTQYF.

The CDR3 spells CASSPLQAYTEAFF. In nucleotides, the CDR3 is TGCGCCAGCAGCCCTTTACAGGCTTACACTGAAGCTTTCTTT. This chain links TRBV5-1 with TRBJ1-1; weak D call: TRBD1 (5 bases). Germline values: CDR1 SGHRS, CDR2 YFSETQ. CDR3 size: 14 residues. Trimming shortened V by 4 bases and J by 3 bases, and 13 bases separated the two germline ends.

V is TRBV9 and J is TRBJ2-2, with a weak D call TRBD2 (6 bases). From germline, CDR1 is SGDLS and CDR2 YYNGEE. This CDR3 has 15 residues. V was shortened by 3 bases and J by 7 bases, with 16 bases between the two germline ends. The CDR3 DNA sequence: TGTGCCAGCAGCGCGATGGGCGGGGCGAGCGGGGAGCTGTTTTTT. Encoded protein: CASSAMGGASGELFF.

V usage is TRBV2 and J usage is TRBJ1-2; the D is unclear. V was trimmed by 7 bases and J by 12 bases, leaving 15 bases between them. CDR3 length equals 11 residues. Germline assignment: CDR1 SNHLY and CDR2 FYNNEI. CDR3 sequence reads: CASTLRSANTF. CDR3 DNA: TGTGCCAGCACCCTGAGGAGTGCCAACACCTTC. The full variable domain, in which reference TRBV2 and TRBJ1-2 provide the parts outside the CDR3, is EPEVTQTPSHQVTQMGQEVILRCVPISNHLYFYWYRQILGQKVEFLVSFYNNEISEKSEIFDDQFSVERPDGSNFTLKIRSTKLEDSAMYFCASTLRSANTFGSGTRLTVV.

The chain has TRBV30 and TRBJ2-1; tentatively, D is TRBD1 (5 bases). Trimming shortened V by 5 bases and J by 6 bases, and 11 bases separated the two germline ends. Germline lookup yields CDR1 GTSNPN and CDR2 SVGIG (reference sequence). This CDR3 comprises 12 residues. DNA for the CDR3: TGTGCCTGGGGGGCAATTATCAATGAGCAGTTCTTC. This sequence encodes CAWGAIINEQFF.